This T cell receptor beta chain derives from a study of blood T cell repertoires in COVID-19 (dated by TCRdb to the early 2020s). Looking at the study overall: Samples covering the acute and convalescent phases of COVID-19 were provided by collaborators in the United States, Italy and Spain. The prospective study material was composed of cDNA or gDNA derived from T cells, B-cell-depleted T cells, or PBMCs. Deeply sampled blood TCRbeta repertoires from subjects exposed to, actively infected with, or recovered from COVID-19 were included in the dataset. A freely available public database, intended as a resource for researchers studying the immune response to SARS-CoV-2, is where the repertoires were released. The samples were drawn from two sources: the first 160 participants of the ongoing ImmuneRACE study, and 1,254 subjects contributed by 6 global collaborators. Nearly every sample came with metadata listing a de-identified subject ID, COVID-19 status, age in years and sex. Where available, HLA class I and class II types were obtained from metadata supplied by the sample provider rather than from assay-based typing. What the work shows at the level of the full study, not this receptor alone: Clinical and demographic metadata were provided uncurated, with the amount varying by source and participant.

In the prospective study, participants were about 18 to 95 years old, resided in 20 to 30 geographic areas of the United States, and were enrolled through a virtual design. To assign participants to cohorts, the prospective study relied on clinical history that participants themselves reported in a screening survey and a study questionnaire. In the prospective study, mobile phlebotomists collected whole blood, serum and a nasopharyngeal or oropharyngeal swab from each participant. Additional blood draws and questionnaires over a roughly two-month period could optionally be provided by prospective study participants. Prospective study blood samples were shipped either frozen or at room temperature before DNA extraction. Trimming accounts for 6 bases at V and 10 bases at J, while the number of junction bases matched to no gene is 6. CDR1 and CDR2, per the germline V gene, are SGHDN and FVKESK. The CDR3 runs 13 residues from the cysteine to the phenylalanine. Solely the CDR3 DNA is kept, with 39 bases framed from the first base.

Notes on this clone: Which antigen it targets is not known. No base quality information exists; no much larger clone differs at one position.

The immunoSEQ Assay, a bias-controlled multiplex PCR, was used to amplify TCRbeta CDR3 regions from genomic DNA. The paper's processing steps were these. Within the assay, amplification of reference gene primers was used to estimate how many nucleated cells each sample contained. To quantify the absolute abundance of each unique TCRbeta CDR3 rearrangement, sequence reads were collapsed and filtered. For each sample, productive Simpson clonality was calculated by taking the square root of Simpson's diversity index across productive rearrangements. Held by TCRdb, this immuneACCESS table contains in-frame sequences only and omits some clones. Under half of the omission traces to an unresolved V gene where checked; the cause of the rest is unknown. The DNA was the basis for D and trimming; V, J and clone size are from that table. The sample table lists hundreds of thousands of clones, 65% to 90% of them with a count of one. The biggest ten clones account for 3.8% of the sample.

The receptor was isolated from a woman between 40 and 55 years old with acute COVID-19. The receptor chain draws on TRBV14 and TRBJ1-6, with 7 bases aligning to TRBD1. Material: PBMCs or T cells enriched from blood (not recorded which). The sequenced DNA is TGTGCCAGCAGTTCGACAGGGTACTCACCCCTCCACTTT. Its protein reads: CASSSTGYSPLHF.